This TCR beta chain was sequenced in a study of blood T cell repertoires in COVID-19. Background on the study: The samples span acute and convalescent COVID-19 from the United States, Italy and Spain. T cells, B-cell-depleted T cells, or PBMCs supplied cDNA or gDNA.

TCRdb keeps only in-frame clones here, not all; method: immunoSEQ multiplex PCR. Altogether a few hundred thousand clones are present, around 89% being singletons, with the ten largest covering 4%. Looked up from germline, CDR1 is SGHTA and CDR2 is FQGTGA. V shed 2 bases and J 2 bases; nucleotides not matched to a gene: 8. The CDR3 sequence is 17 residues long. This chain connects TRBV7-3 to TRBJ2-2, with 7 positions matching TRBD2. The sequenced material came from peripheral blood. The origin of this receptor is a woman aged 45 to 65 with active or convalescent COVID-19. CDR3 nucleotide sequence: TGTGCCAGCAGCTTATCCTCTGCTAGCGGTAACACCGGGGAGCTGTTTTTT. It yields the protein CASSLSSASGNTGELFF.